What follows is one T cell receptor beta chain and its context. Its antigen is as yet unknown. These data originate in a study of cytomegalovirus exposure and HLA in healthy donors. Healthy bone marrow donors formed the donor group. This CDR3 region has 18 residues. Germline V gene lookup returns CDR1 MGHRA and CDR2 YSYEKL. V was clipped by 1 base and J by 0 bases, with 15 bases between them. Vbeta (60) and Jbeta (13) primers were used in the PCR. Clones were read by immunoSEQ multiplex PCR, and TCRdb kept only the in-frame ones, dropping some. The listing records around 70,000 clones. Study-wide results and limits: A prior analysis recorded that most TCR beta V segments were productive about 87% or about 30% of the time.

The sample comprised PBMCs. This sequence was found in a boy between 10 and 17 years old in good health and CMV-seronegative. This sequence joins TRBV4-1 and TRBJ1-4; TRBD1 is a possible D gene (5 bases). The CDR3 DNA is TGCGCCAGCAGCCAAGTCCTTTGGGGGGGAGCAACTAATGAAAAACTGTTTTTT. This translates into CASSQVLWGGATNEKLFF.